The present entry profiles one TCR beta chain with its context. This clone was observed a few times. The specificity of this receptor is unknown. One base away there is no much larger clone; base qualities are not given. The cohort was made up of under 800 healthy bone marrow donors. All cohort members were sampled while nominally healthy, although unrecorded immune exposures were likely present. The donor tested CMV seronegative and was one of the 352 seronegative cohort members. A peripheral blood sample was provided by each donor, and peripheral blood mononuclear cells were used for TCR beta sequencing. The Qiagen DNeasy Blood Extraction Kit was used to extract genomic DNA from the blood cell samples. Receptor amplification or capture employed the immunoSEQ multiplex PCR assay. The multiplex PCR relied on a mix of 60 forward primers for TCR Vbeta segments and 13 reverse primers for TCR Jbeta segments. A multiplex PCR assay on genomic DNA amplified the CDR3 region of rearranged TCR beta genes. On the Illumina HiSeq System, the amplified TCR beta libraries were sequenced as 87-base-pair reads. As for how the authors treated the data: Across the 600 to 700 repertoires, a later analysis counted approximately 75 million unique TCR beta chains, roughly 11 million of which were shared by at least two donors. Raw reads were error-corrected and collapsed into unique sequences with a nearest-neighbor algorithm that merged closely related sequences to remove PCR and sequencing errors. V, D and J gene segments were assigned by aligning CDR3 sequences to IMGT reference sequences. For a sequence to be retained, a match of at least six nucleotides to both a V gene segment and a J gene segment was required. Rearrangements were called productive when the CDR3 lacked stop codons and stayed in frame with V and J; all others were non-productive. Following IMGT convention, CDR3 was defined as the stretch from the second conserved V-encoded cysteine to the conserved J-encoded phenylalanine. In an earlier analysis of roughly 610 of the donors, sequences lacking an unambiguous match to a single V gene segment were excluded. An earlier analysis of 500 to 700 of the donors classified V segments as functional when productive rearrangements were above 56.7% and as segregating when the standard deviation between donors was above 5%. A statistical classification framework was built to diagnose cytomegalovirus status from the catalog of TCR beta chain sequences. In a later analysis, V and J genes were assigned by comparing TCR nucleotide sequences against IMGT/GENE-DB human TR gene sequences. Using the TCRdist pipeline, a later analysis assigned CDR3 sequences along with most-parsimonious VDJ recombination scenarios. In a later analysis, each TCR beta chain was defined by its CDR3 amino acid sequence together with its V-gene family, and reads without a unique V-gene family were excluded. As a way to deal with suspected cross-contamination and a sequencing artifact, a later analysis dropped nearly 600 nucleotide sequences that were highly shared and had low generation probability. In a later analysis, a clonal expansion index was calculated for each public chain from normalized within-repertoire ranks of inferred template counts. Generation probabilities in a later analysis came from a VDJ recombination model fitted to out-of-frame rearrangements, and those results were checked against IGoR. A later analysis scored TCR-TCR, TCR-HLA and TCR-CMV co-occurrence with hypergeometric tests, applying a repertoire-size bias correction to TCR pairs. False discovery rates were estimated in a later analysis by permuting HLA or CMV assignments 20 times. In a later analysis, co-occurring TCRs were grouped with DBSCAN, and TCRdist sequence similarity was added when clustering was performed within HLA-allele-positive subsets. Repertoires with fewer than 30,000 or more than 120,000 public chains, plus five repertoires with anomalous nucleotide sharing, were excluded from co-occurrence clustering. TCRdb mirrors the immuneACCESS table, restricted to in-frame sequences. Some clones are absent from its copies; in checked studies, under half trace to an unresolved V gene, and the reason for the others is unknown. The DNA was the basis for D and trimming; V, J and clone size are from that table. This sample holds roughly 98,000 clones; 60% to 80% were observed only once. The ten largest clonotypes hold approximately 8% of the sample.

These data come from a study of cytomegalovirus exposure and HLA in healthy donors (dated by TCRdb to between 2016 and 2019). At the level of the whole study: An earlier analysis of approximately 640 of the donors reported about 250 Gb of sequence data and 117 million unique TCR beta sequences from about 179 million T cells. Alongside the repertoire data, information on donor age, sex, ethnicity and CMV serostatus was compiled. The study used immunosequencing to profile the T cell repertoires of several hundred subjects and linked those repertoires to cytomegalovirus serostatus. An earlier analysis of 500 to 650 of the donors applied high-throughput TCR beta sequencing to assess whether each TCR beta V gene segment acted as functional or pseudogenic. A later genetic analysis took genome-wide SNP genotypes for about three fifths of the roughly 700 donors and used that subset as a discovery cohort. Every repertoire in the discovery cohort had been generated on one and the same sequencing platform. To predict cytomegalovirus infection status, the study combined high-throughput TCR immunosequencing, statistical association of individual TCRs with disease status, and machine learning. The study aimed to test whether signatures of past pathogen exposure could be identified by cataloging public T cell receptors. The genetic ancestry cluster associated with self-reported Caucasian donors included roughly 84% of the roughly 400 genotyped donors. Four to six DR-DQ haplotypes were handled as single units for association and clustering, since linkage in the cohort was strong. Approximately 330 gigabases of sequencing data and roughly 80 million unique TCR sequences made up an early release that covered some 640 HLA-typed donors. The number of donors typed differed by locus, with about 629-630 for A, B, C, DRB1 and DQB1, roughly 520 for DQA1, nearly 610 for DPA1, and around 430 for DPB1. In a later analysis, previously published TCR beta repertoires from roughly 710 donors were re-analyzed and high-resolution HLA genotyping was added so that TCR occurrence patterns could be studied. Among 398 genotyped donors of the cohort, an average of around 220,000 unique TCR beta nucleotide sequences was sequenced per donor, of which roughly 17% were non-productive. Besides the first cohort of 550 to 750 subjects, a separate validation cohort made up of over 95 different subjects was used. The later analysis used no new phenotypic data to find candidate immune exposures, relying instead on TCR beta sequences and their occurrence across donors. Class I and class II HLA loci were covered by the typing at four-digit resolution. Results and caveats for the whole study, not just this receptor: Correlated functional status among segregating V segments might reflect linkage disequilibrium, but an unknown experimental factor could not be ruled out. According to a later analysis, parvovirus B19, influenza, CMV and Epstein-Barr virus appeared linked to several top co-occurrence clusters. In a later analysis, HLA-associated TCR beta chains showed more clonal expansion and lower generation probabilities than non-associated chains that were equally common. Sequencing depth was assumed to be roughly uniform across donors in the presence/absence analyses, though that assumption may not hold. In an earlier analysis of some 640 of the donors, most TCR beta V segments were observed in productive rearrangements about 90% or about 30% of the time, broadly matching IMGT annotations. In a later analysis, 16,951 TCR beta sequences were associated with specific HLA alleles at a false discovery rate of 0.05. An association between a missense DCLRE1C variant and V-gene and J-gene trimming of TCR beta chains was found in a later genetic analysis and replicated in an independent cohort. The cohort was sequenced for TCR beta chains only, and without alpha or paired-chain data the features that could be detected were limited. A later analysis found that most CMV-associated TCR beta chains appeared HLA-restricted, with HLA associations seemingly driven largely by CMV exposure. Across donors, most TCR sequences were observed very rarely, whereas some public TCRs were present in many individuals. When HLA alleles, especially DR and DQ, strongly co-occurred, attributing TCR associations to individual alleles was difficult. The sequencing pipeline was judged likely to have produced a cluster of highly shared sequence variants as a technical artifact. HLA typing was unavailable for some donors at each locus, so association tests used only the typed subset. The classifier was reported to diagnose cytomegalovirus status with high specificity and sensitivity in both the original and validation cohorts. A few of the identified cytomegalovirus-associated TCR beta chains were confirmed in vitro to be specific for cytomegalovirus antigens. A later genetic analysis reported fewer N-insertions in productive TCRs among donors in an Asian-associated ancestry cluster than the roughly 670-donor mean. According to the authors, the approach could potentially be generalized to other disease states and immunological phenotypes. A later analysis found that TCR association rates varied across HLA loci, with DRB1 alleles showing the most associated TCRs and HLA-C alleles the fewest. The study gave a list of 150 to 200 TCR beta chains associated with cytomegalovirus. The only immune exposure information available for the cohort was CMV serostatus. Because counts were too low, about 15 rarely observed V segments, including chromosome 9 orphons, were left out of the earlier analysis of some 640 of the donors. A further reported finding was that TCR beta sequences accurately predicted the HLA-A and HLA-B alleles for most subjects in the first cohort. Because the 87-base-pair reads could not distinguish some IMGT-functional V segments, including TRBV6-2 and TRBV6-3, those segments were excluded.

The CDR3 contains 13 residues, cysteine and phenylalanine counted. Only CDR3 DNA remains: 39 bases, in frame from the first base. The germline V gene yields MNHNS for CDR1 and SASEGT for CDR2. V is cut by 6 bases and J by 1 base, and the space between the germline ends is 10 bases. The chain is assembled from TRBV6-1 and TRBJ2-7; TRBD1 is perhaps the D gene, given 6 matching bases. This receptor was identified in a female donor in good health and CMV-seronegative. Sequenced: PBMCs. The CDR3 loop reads CASSRQDSYEQYF. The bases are TGTGCCAGCAGCCGACAGGATTCCTACGAGCAGTACTTC.